These 16 T cell receptor beta chains were sequenced from one sample in a study of blood T cell repertoires in COVID-19. Measured with immunoSEQ multiplex PCR; TCRdb has only the in-frame clones, and not every one. Of fewer than 200,000 clones in the sample, roughly 84% were seen once. The specimen sequenced was peripheral blood. The receptors stem from a man in his fifties or sixties who had recovered from COVID-19.

The genes are TRBV11-3 and TRBJ1-6; D is unclear. V lost 2 bases and J lost 9, with 11 bases in between. The germline CDR1 and CDR2 sequences are SGHNT and YENEEA. This CDR3 has 14 amino acids. CDR3 DNA sequence: TGTGCCAGCAGCTTAAGTCCCAGCGGTTCACCCCTCCACTTT. This gives the protein CASSLSPSGSPLHF. Using reference TRBV11-3 and TRBJ1-6 for the parts outside the CDR3, the full variable domain is EAGVVQSPRYKIIEKKQPVAFWCNPISGHNTLYWYLQNLGQGPELLIRYENEEAVDDSQLPKDRFSAERLKGVDSTLKIQPAELGDSAVYLCASSLSPSGSPLHFGNGTRLTVT.

This clone has a count of ten or more. This chain joins TRBV27 and TRBJ2-2; D remains unclear. The germline V and J ends were trimmed by 5 bases and 0 bases, with 10 bases remaining between them. CDR3 length equals 15 residues. The V gene's germline CDR1 is MNHEY and CDR2 SMNVEV (reference sequence). CDR3 loop: CASSEWSANTGELFF. In DNA, the CDR3 is TGTGCCAGCAGTGAGTGGTCCGCGAACACCGGGGAGCTGTTTTTT.

CDR3 protein: CASSSWVRDGAFF. In DNA form, the CDR3 reads TGTGCCAGTAGCTCTTGGGTCAGGGATGGGGCTTTCTTT. V is TRBV19 and J is TRBJ1-1, with D tentatively TRBD1 (5 bases). Per germline, CDR1 LNHDA and CDR2 SQIVND (reference sequence). Trimming left V 6 bases short and J 11 bases short, with 19 bases between. The CDR3 runs to 13 residues.

The chain joins TRBV30 to TRBJ1-2, with D perhaps matching TRBD1 (6 bases). V lost 2 bases and J lost 1, with 11 bases in between. Germline V gene sequence: CDR1 GTSNPN, CDR2 SVGIG (reference sequence). There are 14 residues in the CDR3. The CDR3 DNA is TGTGCCTGGAGTAAAGCAGGGGATAACTATGGCTACACCTTC. Translation gives CAWSKAGDNYGYTF.

The chain links TRBV6-5 to TRBJ2-3; 10 positions match TRBD2. The V gene's germline CDR1 is MNHEY and CDR2 SVGAGI. There are 14 residues in the CDR3. The trim removed 8 bases at V and 4 bases at J, leaving 6 bases unmatched. Here the CDR3 reads CASSKRGGPDTQYF. CDR3 in DNA: TGTGCCAGCTCTAAGCGGGGGGGCCCAGATACGCAGTATTTT.

This clone occurred a few times. V and J are TRBV4-1 and TRBJ1-3; the match to TRBD1 covers 8 bases. The CDR3 extends over 16 amino acids. V lost 4 bases and J lost 8; bases outside the gene matches: 13. Germline lookup yields CDR1 MGHRA and CDR2 YSYEKL. The CDR3 spells CASSPGQGRLADTIYF. The CDR3 bases are TGCGCCAGCAGCCCAGGACAGGGACGGTTGGCGGACACCATATATTTT.

This chain connects TRBV6-5 to TRBJ2-5; tentatively, D is TRBD2 (6 bases). This CDR3 has 14 amino acids. In germline, CDR1 is MNHEY, CDR2 SVGAGI. Trimming left V 6 bases short and J 5 bases short, with 16 bases between. CDR3 sequence (DNA): TGTGCCAGCAGCCTTGAGAAGGGGAGGGAGACCCAGTACTTC. Translated, it gives CASSLEKGRETQYF.

The CDR3, as DNA: TGTGCCAGCAGGCCCTCAGGGGCGGATACGCAGTATTTT. This codes for CASRPSGADTQYF. This rearrangement joins TRBV6-5 to TRBJ2-3; possibly TRBD1 for D (6 bases). The CDR3 consists of 13 residues. Deletions cut 6 bases from V and 6 bases from J, with 13 bases between. The germline V gene has CDR1 MNHEY and CDR2 SVGAGI.

This CDR3 reads CASSLWGGGYTF. CDR3 sequence (DNA): TGTGCCAGCAGCTTATGGGGCGGTGGCTACACCTTC. The chain carries TRBV11-2 and TRBJ1-2, with D maybe TRBD1 (5 bases). The length of the CDR3 is 12 residues. The germline V gene has CDR1 SGHAT and CDR2 FQNNGV. V dropped 2 bases and J dropped 7 bases, with 8 bases sitting between them.

The V call is TRBV6-5, the J call TRBJ1-3, with 10 bases that match TRBD1. CDR1 and CDR2 (germline): MNHEY, SVGAGI. V lost 4 bases to trimming and J lost 2 bases; unmatched junction nucleotides: 2. This CDR3 has 15 residues. DNA for the CDR3: TGTGCCAGCAGTTCTGACAGGGGGCCTGGAAACACCATATATTTT. It encodes CASSSDRGPGNTIYF.

The rearrangement links TRBV5-1 to TRBJ2-7, with 7 bases aligning to TRBD2. The V segment lost 2 bases and the J segment 6 bases; nucleotides outside the gene matches: 5. The CDR3 covers 13 residues. Germline values: CDR1 SGHRS, CDR2 YFSETQ. The DNA of the CDR3 is TGCGCCAGCAGCTTTGGGGGAGGGTTCGAGCAGTACTTC. Its protein product is CASSFGGGFEQYF.

The rearrangement links TRBV21-1 to TRBJ1-5; the table gives TRBD1 as D, unverified against the DNA. TRBV21-1 is a known pseudogene. The CDR3 length is 15 residues. The CDR3 region is CASSKGHRNNQPQHF. The CDR3 DNA sequence: TGTGCCAGCAGCAAGGGCCATAGGAACAATCAGCCCCAGCATTTT.

This chain uses TRBV6-5 with TRBJ2-7; maybe TRBD1 (5 bases). The CDR3 length is 12 residues. Trimming stripped 6 bases from V and 6 bases from J, with 12 bases between. The germline V gene has CDR1 MNHEY and CDR2 SVGAGI. The CDR3 reads CASRGRVREQYF. DNA for the CDR3: TGTGCCAGCAGGGGCAGGGTTCGCGAGCAGTACTTC.

The CDR3 reads CASSQDGGGREQYF. The CDR3 region has the DNA TGTGCCAGCAGCCAAGACGGTGGGGGGAGGGAGCAGTACTTC. V usage is TRBV14 and J usage is TRBJ2-7, with a weak D call TRBD2 (6 bases). This CDR3 spans 14 amino acids. Germline lookup yields CDR1 SGHDN and CDR2 FVKESK. The V end was cut by 0 bases, the J end by 7 bases, with 13 bases between.

The chain joins TRBV3-1 (or the pseudogene TRBV3-2) to TRBJ1-5, with 9 positions matching TRBD1. The V gene end was trimmed by 1 base and the J gene end by 10 bases; junction bases not matched to a gene: 11. The CDR3 runs to 16 residues. The V gene's germline CDR1 is LGHDT and CDR2 YNNKEL (reference sequence). The CDR3 is CASSQGVGQGPSPQHF. In nucleotides, the CDR3 is TGTGCCAGCAGCCAAGGGGTCGGACAGGGGCCTTCCCCCCAGCATTTT.

This sequence joins TRBV11-2 and TRBJ2-2; 8 bases fit TRBD2. The V segment lost 2 bases and the J segment 5 bases; nucleotides outside the gene matches: 7. The germline gives CDR1 SGHAT, CDR2 FQNNGV. This CDR3 has 16 amino acids. DNA of the CDR3: TGTGCCAGCAGCTTATCTGGCGGGGGGAGGACCGGGGAGCTGTTTTTT. It codes for CASSLSGGGRTGELFF.